This T cell receptor beta chain is drawn from a study of blood T cell repertoires in COVID-19. Study in general: Collection of acute and convalescent COVID-19 samples took place in the United States, Italy and Spain. From T cells, B-cell-depleted T cells, or PBMCs came the material, which was cDNA or gDNA.

Authors' data handling: How many nucleated cells were present was estimated from reference gene primer amplification. Here immunoSEQ multiplex PCR was the method, and the copy in TCRdb shows in-frame clones only, minus some. V and J calls and clone size come straight from that table; D and trimming were deduced from the DNA. Of hundreds of thousands of clones listed, approximately 86% are singletons. Seattle cases were enrolled at active infection and followed longitudinally. This CDR3 comprises 13 residues. Germline V lookup: CDR1 MNHEY, CDR2 SVGAGI. With V trimmed by 6 bases and J by 8 bases, 2 bases remained unmatched.

Material: peripheral blood. The chain has TRBV6-5 and TRBJ1-6; 9 nucleotides align to TRBD1. This receptor was identified in an older woman with COVID-19, enrolled during active disease. The CDR3 nucleotides are TGTGCCAGCAGCCGGGACAGGGATTCACCCCTCCACTTT. This sequence encodes CASSRDRDSPLHF.